Below, 26 T cell receptor beta chains from the same sample are listed, as sequenced in a study of cytomegalovirus exposure and HLA in healthy donors. Primers for the PCR totalled 60 Vbeta and 13 Jbeta. Sequencing was performed with immunoSEQ multiplex PCR; in TCRdb, only in-frame clones are kept and a portion is missing. In the table there are roughly 190,000 clones, about 85% of which are singletons. Sequencing was carried out using PBMCs. These receptors were obtained from a middle-aged man in good health and CMV-seronegative.

The genes are TRBV6-5 and TRBJ2-7; no reliable D call. Per germline, CDR1 MNHEY and CDR2 SVGAGI. The V gene lost 4 bases and the J gene lost 3 bases, with 7 bases spanning the gap. This CDR3 has 12 residues. CDR3 coding DNA: TGTGCCAGCAGTTCGACTTACTACGAGCAGTACTTC. Protein product: CASSSTYYEQYF.

This clone was observed a few times. The rearrangement links TRBV6-1 to TRBJ2-7; 7 bases are a match to TRBD2. The germline V gene encodes CDR1 MNHNS and CDR2 SASEGT. The CDR3 length is 12 residues. J lost 0 bases, V lost 9 bases, and 2 bases had no gene match. CDR3 sequence reads: CASGDYSYEQYF. The CDR3 region has the DNA TGTGCCAGTGGGGACTACTCCTACGAGCAGTACTTC.

The rearrangement joins TRBV4-1 to TRBJ1-1; no firm D call. Germline V gene lookup returns CDR1 MGHRA and CDR2 YSYEKL. The V end lost 8 bases, the J end lost 5 bases, and 15 bases lay between the germline ends. This CDR3 spans 13 amino acids. CDR3 in DNA: TGCGCCAGCGCCTACCGGGGAAGTACTGAAGCTTTCTTT. Its translation is CASAYRGSTEAFF.

CDR3 protein: CASSPGIGEAFF. CDR3 in DNA: TGTGCCAGCAGCCCGGGGATTGGTGAAGCTTTCTTT. The chain has TRBV6-5 and TRBJ1-1; D is undetermined. V lost 6 bases and J 7 bases, leaving 12 bases between the germline ends. The germline V gene encodes CDR1 MNHEY and CDR2 SVGAGI. The length of the CDR3 is 12 residues.

This clone was seen a few times. V usage is TRBV19 and J usage is TRBJ2-7, with TRBD1 matching 7 bases. The CDR3 covers 12 residues. Germline-derived CDR1 and CDR2 are LNHDA and SQIVND (reference sequence). J gave up 5 bases and V 5 bases, and 3 bases lay outside the gene matches. CDR3 nucleotides: TGTGCCAGTAGTGACAGGGCCCACGAGCAGTACTTC. Encoded protein: CASSDRAHEQYF.

This sequence joins TRBV6-5 and TRBJ1-1; the match to TRBD1 covers 7 bases. The CDR3 consists of 14 residues. The V gene end was trimmed by 6 bases and the J gene end by 4 bases; junction bases not matched to a gene: 8. Germline V gene data show CDR1 as MNHEY and CDR2 as SVGAGI. Written as DNA, the CDR3 is TGTGCCAGCAGATTCCTGGACAGGCCCACTGAAGCTTTCTTT. It encodes CASRFLDRPTEAFF.

V and J are TRBV25-1 and TRBJ1-6; 7 bases map to TRBD1. CDR3 size: 16 residues. CDR1 is MGHDK and CDR2 is SYGVNS in the germline V gene. After removal of 5 bases from V and 9 bases from J, the junction contained 13 bases not matched to a gene. The DNA for the CDR3 is TGTGCCAGCAGTCCCCGACAGGGAGGAATGAGTTCACCCCTCCACTTT. It is translated as CASSPRQGGMSSPLHF. Variable domain in full (rest from reference TRBV25-1 and TRBJ1-6): EADIYQTPRYLVIGTGKKITLECSQTMGHDKMYWYQQDPGMELHLIHYSYGVNSTEKGDLSSESTVSRIRTEHFPLTLESARPSHTSQYLCASSPRQGGMSSPLHFGNGTRLTVT.

The chain uses TRBV7-9 and TRBJ1-1; D unclear. CDR3 size: 14 residues. The ends were cut back, 3 bases at V and 2 bases at J, with 10 bases in the middle. CDR1 is SEHNR and CDR2 is FQNEAQ in the germline V gene (reference sequence). The CDR3, as DNA: TGTGCCAGCAGCTTTACTGGGCTAAACACTGAAGCTTTCTTT. Translated, it gives CASSFTGLNTEAFF.

Only a few counts were recorded for this clone. The chain uses TRBV7-8 and TRBJ2-1; no firm D call. The V end lost 0 bases, the J end lost 1 base, and 13 bases lay between the germline ends. From germline, CDR1 is SGHVS and CDR2 FQNEAQ. This CDR3 is 17 amino acids long. The CDR3 nucleotides read TGTGCCAGCAGCTTAGCGCTAAATCCTAGGTCCTACAATGAGCAGTTCTTC. Its protein is CASSLALNPRSYNEQFF.

The rearrangement uses TRBV7-8 and TRBJ2-7; 8 nucleotides match TRBD2. The germline V gene has CDR1 SGHVS and CDR2 FQNEAQ. V shed 10 bases and J 1 base; nucleotides not matched to a gene: 9. The CDR3 spans 14 residues. The DNA of the CDR3 is TGTGCCACCGCCCGGGGGGGGACATCCTACGAGCAGTACTTC. Translated, it gives CATARGGTSYEQYF.

The chain combines TRBV7-9 with TRBJ1-2; D gene uncertain. Germline loops: CDR1 SEHNR, CDR2 FQNEAQ (reference sequence). CDR3 length equals 13 residues. The V gene lost 3 bases and the J gene lost 0 bases, with 5 bases spanning the gap. The CDR3 loop reads CASSFRANYGYTF. In nucleotides, the CDR3 is TGTGCCAGCAGCTTCCGGGCTAACTATGGCTACACCTTC.

The J gene is TRBJ1-2, the V gene TRBV5-8, with TRBD1 matching 9 bases. The V gene end was trimmed by 5 bases and the J gene end by 8 bases; junction bases not matched to a gene: 10. Per the germline V gene, CDR1 is SGHTS and CDR2 is YDEGEE. The CDR3 totals 14 residues. This CDR3 is CASRWTGVVGGYTF. In DNA form, the CDR3 reads TGTGCCAGCAGATGGACAGGGGTGGTTGGCGGCTACACCTTC.

This clone was counted between two and nine times. This may stem from a read error, because a much larger clone lies one nucleotide away. This chain connects TRBV5-5 to TRBJ2-7; the D gene is possibly TRBD2 (6 bases). CDR1 and CDR2 from the germline V gene are SGHKS and YYEKEE (reference sequence). This CDR3 spans 15 amino acids. Trimming took off 3 bases at V and 4 bases at J, with 17 bases between the two ends. Written as DNA, the CDR3 is TGTGCCAGCAGCTCCTACCGTGGGACTCCTTACGAGCAGTACTTC. Amino acids: CASSSYRGTPYEQYF.

The rearrangement uses TRBV5-6 and TRBJ1-6; 8 nucleotides align to TRBD1. The trim removed 4 bases at V and 9 bases at J, leaving 3 bases unmatched. The CDR3 has 13 residues. Germline assignment: CDR1 SGHDT and CDR2 YYEEEE. Here the CDR3 DNA reads TGTGCCAGCAGCCCGGACAGGGTTTCACCCCTCCACTTT. The encoded protein is CASSPDRVSPLHF.

The rearrangement joins TRBV7-2 to TRBJ1-2; 9 nucleotides agree with TRBD1. The germline CDR1 and CDR2 sequences are SGHTA and FQGNSA. This CDR3 is 15 amino acids long. V trimming: 9 bases; J trimming: 8 bases; junction bases outside the gene matches: 16. In DNA form, the CDR3 reads TGTGCCAGTTTCACGGGCCCACAGGGGGCGGGGGGCTACACCTTC. This codes for CASFTGPQGAGGYTF.

The CDR3 loop reads CASSVPASGGVEQFF. CDR3 nucleotide sequence: TGTGCCAGCAGCGTCCCGGCTAGCGGGGGTGTTGAGCAGTTCTTC. The genes are TRBV9 and TRBJ2-1; 10 bases align to TRBD2. Germline V CDR1 and CDR2: SGDLS, YYNGEE. Losses at the gene ends were 2 bases for V and 9 bases for J; bases not matched to a gene: 8. The CDR3 extends over 15 amino acids.

This clone was recorded a few times. The chain is built from TRBV7-2 and TRBJ1-2, with 8 positions matching TRBD1. This CDR3 spans 13 amino acids. J was trimmed by 8 bases and V by 1 base; bases with no gene match: 3. Germline V gene sequence: CDR1 SGHTA, CDR2 FQGNSA. CDR3 in DNA: TGTGCCAGCAGCTTAGGGACAGGGCGCGGCTACACCTTC. As protein: CASSLGTGRGYTF.

This clone was detected once. The V gene is TRBV5-1, the J gene TRBJ1-6; TRBD1 aligns across 9 bases. Trimming at V came to 3 bases and at J to 0 bases, leaving 1 base not matched to a gene. CDR1 and CDR2 from the germline V gene are SGHRS and YFSETQ. The length of the CDR3 is 16 residues. CDR3 nucleotides: TGCGCCAGCAGCTCGGGACAGGGCTCCTATAATTCACCCCTCCACTTT. Amino acids: CASSSGQGSYNSPLHF.

The rearrangement links TRBV7-8 to TRBJ2-5; possibly TRBD1 for D (6 bases). The CDR3 has 14 amino acids. The germline V and J ends were trimmed by 1 base and 5 bases, with 11 bases remaining between them. The germline CDR1 and CDR2 sequences are SGHVS and FQNEAQ. CDR3 nucleotide sequence: TGTGCCAGCAGCTTAGTAGGGGGTAGGGAGACCCAGTACTTC. Its protein product is CASSLVGGRETQYF. Together with reference TRBV7-8 and TRBJ2-5, the CDR3 gives the full variable domain: GAGVSQSPRYKVAKRGQDVALRCDPISGHVSLFWYQQALGQGPEFLTYFQNEAQLDKSGLPSDRFFAERPEGSVSTLKIQRTQQEDSAVYLCASSLVGGRETQYFGPGTRLLVL.

The chain combines TRBV6-1 with TRBJ1-1, with D possibly matching TRBD1 (5 bases). The CDR3 loop spans 13 amino acids. Germline V gene lookup returns CDR1 MNHNS and CDR2 SASEGT. V was shortened by 8 bases and J by 1 base, with 11 bases between the two germline ends. The CDR3 nucleotides read TGTGCCAGCCAGAGGACAACGAACACTGAAGCTTTCTTT. Encoded protein: CASQRTTNTEAFF.

The CDR3 bases are TGTGCCAGCAGCTTAGGGACAGGGTATTTTCAGCCCCAGCATTTT. It translates to CASSLGTGYFQPQHF. The chain is built from TRBV7-8 and TRBJ1-5, with TRBD1 matching 8 bases. V was clipped by 1 base and J by 6 bases; unmatched bases: 5. Germline V gene lookup returns CDR1 SGHVS and CDR2 FQNEAQ. CDR3 length equals 15 residues.

The gene calls are TRBV19 and TRBJ2-5, with D possibly matching TRBD2 (6 bases). The CDR3 runs 16 residues. V was clipped by 4 bases and J by 2 bases, with 17 bases between them. Germline values: CDR1 LNHDA, CDR2 SQIVND (reference sequence). CDR3 in DNA: TGTGCCAGTAGTAGGGTTTCGGGGGTCGGGCAAGAGACCCAGTACTTC. It translates to CASSRVSGVGQETQYF.

This clone was found once. V is TRBV7-9 and J is TRBJ1-2; D call uncertain. The germline V gene has CDR1 SEHNR and CDR2 FQNEAQ (reference sequence). Trimming shortened V by 5 bases and J by 10 bases, and 23 bases separated the two germline ends. This CDR3 region has 15 residues. As DNA, the CDR3 is TGTGCCAGCAGCCAAGACTTACGATGGAACACGGTCTACACCTTC. Translation: CASSQDLRWNTVYTF.

The chain has TRBV6-5 and TRBJ1-1, with a weak D call TRBD1 (5 bases). CDR3 length: 13 amino acids. The V and J ends lost 2 bases and 11 bases respectively, with 15 bases between them. Germline-derived CDR1 and CDR2 are MNHEY and SVGAGI. The CDR3 is CASSYLVAGLAFF. CDR3 nucleotides: TGTGCCAGCAGTTACCTCGTGGCAGGGCTGGCTTTCTTT.

The V gene is TRBV5-1, the J gene TRBJ2-5; 9 bases line up with TRBD2. Germline V gene sequence: CDR1 SGHRS, CDR2 YFSETQ. Unmatched junction bases numbered 8, after V lost 4 bases and J lost 4 bases. The CDR3 spans 15 residues. Written as DNA, the CDR3 is TGCGCCAGCAGCCCGGGACTAGCCGGCGGAGAGACCCAGTACTTC. This gives the protein CASSPGLAGGETQYF. The entire variable domain, with the rest obtained from reference TRBV5-1 and TRBJ2-5, is as follows: KAGVTQTPRYLIKTRGQQVTLSCSPISGHRSVSWYQQTPGQGLQFLFEYFSETQRNKGNFPGRFSGRQFSNSRSEMNVSTLELGDSALYLCASSPGLAGGETQYFGPGTRLLVL.

The rearrangement uses TRBV6-1 and TRBJ2-7; TRBD1 aligns across 7 bases. The CDR3 runs 14 residues. Losses at the gene ends were 4 bases for V and 6 bases for J; bases not matched to a gene: 9. Germline values: CDR1 MNHNS, CDR2 SASEGT. The CDR3 DNA is TGTGCCAGCAGTGGGGGAAGGGGGCCAGGCGAGCAGTACTTC. Translated, it gives CASSGGRGPGEQYF.